The next 15 T cell receptor beta chains were all read from a single sample in a study of spatial heterogeneity in lung cancer. TCRdb called the 5' RACE reads again in MiXCR, with one record for every CDR3 protein. The sample has about 70,000 distinct CDR3 sequences; roughly 8.9% are singletons. The time point denotes: blood at routine non-recurrence follow-up after resection. This material consisted of PBMCs, taken at follow-up. These receptor sequences come from a female donor with early-stage non-small cell lung cancer.

This clonotype has ten or more counts. This rearrangement joins TRBV11-2 to TRBJ2-1; D tentatively reads TRBD1 or TRBD2 (5 bases each). CDR3 length equals 16 residues. Germline CDR1 reads SGHAT; CDR2 reads FQNNGV. Trimming stripped 5 bases from V and 0 bases from J, with 14 bases between. In DNA, the CDR3 is TGTGCCAGCAGCCTATACCTGGGGACCTCCTACAATGAGCAGTTCTTC. Amino acids: CASSLYLGTSYNEQFF. The whole variable domain, remainder taken from reference TRBV11-2 and TRBJ2-1, is EAGVAQSPRYKIIEKRQSVAFWCNPISGHATLYWYQQILGQGPKLLIQFQNNGVVDDSQLPKDRFSAERLKGVDSTLKIQPAKLEDSAVYLCASSLYLGTSYNEQFFGPGTRLTVL.

This clonotype was seen at least ten times. The chain links TRBV9 to TRBJ1-5; no firm D call. With 0 bases removed from V and 1 base from J, the gap between germline ends came to 2 bases. Germline CDR1 SGDLS, CDR2 YYNGEE. The CDR3 spans 13 residues. Here the CDR3 DNA reads TGTGCCAGCAGCGTAGGCAGCAATCAGCCCCAGCATTTT. Amino acids: CASSVGSNQPQHF.

Ten or more counts support this clonotype. V usage is TRBV30 and J usage is TRBJ2-1; 10 bases agree with TRBD2. Trimming took 4 bases from V and 3 from J; bases not matched to a gene: 6. Germline-derived CDR1 and CDR2 are GTSNPN and SVGIG (reference sequence). The CDR3 loop spans 15 amino acids. This CDR3 reads CAWTTGTSDYNEQFF. As DNA, the CDR3 is TGTGCCTGGACAACCGGGACTAGCGACTACAATGAGCAGTTCTTC.

This clonotype was counted at least ten times. V gene TRBV2 combines with J gene TRBJ1-2; D call uncertain. Germline values: CDR1 SNHLY, CDR2 FYNNEI. This CDR3 contains 12 residues. The V end lost 0 bases, the J end lost 8 bases, and 7 bases lay between the germline ends. CDR3: CASSEARKGYTF. Here the CDR3 DNA reads TGTGCCAGCAGTGAAGCCCGGAAAGGCTACACCTTC.

Ten or more counts support this clonotype. This chain uses TRBV29-1 with TRBJ2-5, with D unresolved. Looked up from germline, CDR1 is SQVTM and CDR2 is ANQGSEA. Trimming removed 5 bases at V and 7 bases at J, with 5 bases between. CDR3 length: 9 residues. The CDR3 DNA reads as TGCAGCGTTCTAGTGACCCAGTACTTC. It is translated as CSVLVTQYF.

The chain carries TRBV7-3 and TRBJ2-3; 9 bases are a match to TRBD2. The germline CDR1 and CDR2 sequences are SGHTA and FQGTGA. J was trimmed by 0 bases and V by 8 bases; bases with no gene match: 3. The length of the CDR3 is 14 residues. The CDR3 DNA follows: TGTGCCAGCGGGCTAGCGGGAAGCACAGATACGCAGTATTTT. Its translation: CASGLAGSTDTQYF.

This clonotype came up a few times. The V and J genes are TRBV30 and TRBJ2-1; no clear D gene. CDR1 and CDR2 from the germline V gene are GTSNPN and SVGIG (reference sequence). V dropped 0 bases and J dropped 6 bases, with 3 bases sitting between them. The CDR3 runs 11 residues. CDR3 amino acids: CAWSVANEQFF. As DNA, the CDR3 is TGTGCCTGGAGTGTAGCCAATGAGCAGTTCTTC. The full variable domain, its missing parts supplied by reference TRBV30 and TRBJ2-1, is SQTIHQWPATLVQPVGSPLSLECTVEGTSNPNLYWYRQAAGRGLQLLFYSVGIGQISSEVPQNLSASRPQDRQFILSSKKLLLSDSGFYLCAWSVANEQFFGPGTRLTVL.

Here the CDR3 reads CASRTGTSKVLSYEQYF. The CDR3 DNA reads as TGTGCCAGCAGGACCGGGACTAGCAAGGTCCTCTCCTACGAGCAGTACTTC. The chain joins TRBV6-5 to TRBJ2-7, with 9 bases aligning to TRBD2. After removal of 6 bases from V and 0 bases from J, the junction contained 12 bases not matched to a gene. Per germline, CDR1 MNHEY and CDR2 SVGAGI. This CDR3 is 17 amino acids long.

Comments on this clonotype: This clone may be a read error of a much larger clone one base away. The V gene is TRBV6-1, the J gene TRBJ2-3; 11 bases match TRBD2. CDR1 is MNHNS, CDR2 SASEGT, per germline. The CDR3 totals 17 residues. Trimming removed 4 bases from V and 4 bases from J; junction bases left unmatched: 10. CDR3 nucleotides: TGTGCCAGCAGTGCCCCTAAACTAGCGGGAGCGGCAGATACGCAGTATTTT. Translated: CASSAPKLAGAADTQYF.

J is TRBJ1-2 and V is TRBV7-3, with no clear D. Germline V lookup: CDR1 SGHTA, CDR2 FQGTGA. The CDR3 has 14 amino acids. The V and J ends lost 0 bases and 3 bases respectively, with 8 bases between them. CDR3 sequence: CASSLTGSDYGYTF. In DNA, the CDR3 is TGTGCCAGCAGCTTAACGGGCAGCGACTATGGCTACACCTTC.

This clonotype was recorded at least ten times. The CDR3 protein is CASSLPGQGKNTEAFF. The CDR3 DNA is TGTGCCAGCAGCTTGCCGGGACAGGGGAAGAACACTGAAGCTTTCTTT. This chain connects TRBV11-1 to TRBJ1-1, with 10 nucleotides matching TRBD1. The germline V gene encodes CDR1 SGHAT and CDR2 FQDESV (reference sequence). This CDR3 contains 16 residues. V trimming: 3 bases; J trimming: 1 base; junction bases outside the gene matches: 5. The variable domain in full, with the rest retrieved from reference TRBV11-1 and TRBJ1-1, is EAEVAQSPRYKITEKSQAVAFWCDPISGHATLYWYRQILGQGPELLVQFQDESVVDDSQLPKDRFSAERLKGVDSTLKIQPAELGDSAMYLCASSLPGQGKNTEAFFGQGTRLTVV.

The chain joins TRBV6-2 or TRBV6-3 to TRBJ1-5; D is perhaps TRBD1 (6 bases). The CDR3 runs 15 residues. The V end lost 7 bases, the J end lost 1 base, and 14 bases lay between the germline ends. The V gene's germline CDR1 is MNHEY and CDR2 SVGEGT. The CDR3 sequence is CASISGTLSNQPQHF. DNA for the CDR3: TGTGCCAGCATCTCCGGGACACTCAGCAATCAGCCCCAGCATTTT.

This clonotype appeared many times. J is TRBJ1-2 and V is TRBV7-2; D ambiguous. V was trimmed by 5 bases and J by 6 bases, leaving 22 bases between them. This CDR3 contains 16 residues. Germline V gives CDR1 SGHTA, CDR2 FQGNSA. CDR3 coding DNA: TGTGCCAGCAGCCCCGGGAGGATTCTACTCTCGGATGGCTACACCTTC. Translating gives CASSPGRILLSDGYTF.

This clonotype showed up many times. The V call is TRBV6-5, the J call TRBJ1-1, with a weak D call TRBD1 (6 bases). Trimming cost V 3 bases and J 3 bases, with 17 bases left between them. The CDR3 runs 16 residues. In germline, CDR1 is MNHEY, CDR2 SVGAGI. Written as DNA, the CDR3 is TGTGCCAGCAGTTATGCCCGTTTCCCAGGGGACACTGAAGCTTTCTTT. Amino acid sequence: CASSYARFPGDTEAFF.

This clonotype was recorded many times. The chain is built from TRBV5-5 and TRBJ2-2; D uncertain. The germline CDR1 and CDR2 sequences are SGHKS and YYEKEE (reference sequence). CDR3 length: 16 amino acids. Deletions cut 1 base from V and 0 bases from J, with 10 bases between. This CDR3 is CASSLWVAANTGELFF. DNA of the CDR3: TGTGCCAGCAGCTTGTGGGTGGCGGCGAACACCGGGGAGCTGTTTTTT.